The TCR beta chain described here comes from a study of T cell clonotyping in hematopoietic cell transplantation. Study overall: Recipients' pretransplant samples followed cytoreduction.

General study findings and limits: Higher Inverse Simpson Index values in graft donor and pretransplant recipient predicted broader posttransplant TCR diversity.

Concerning this clone: Its antigen is unknown.

The protocol was immunoSEQ multiplex PCR, while the TCRdb copy is restricted to in-frame clones and leaves out a portion. The repertoire has tens of thousands of clones, less than 96% of them found once; the top ten carry 1.5% to 2%. Time point specified: recipient sample about 28 days before transplant, after cytoreduction. Recipients were bled about 28 days pretransplant and at posttransplant days 30, 100, 180. CDR1 is GTSNPN, CDR2 SVGIG, per germline (reference sequence). This CDR3 is built from 19 residues. The V gene end was trimmed by 2 bases and the J gene end by 5 bases; junction bases not matched to a gene: 17.

This receptor was obtained from a woman between 50 and 59 years old with acute myeloid leukemia. Some clones in this sample may be carry-over from other donors' samples. Sequencing was performed on peripheral blood mononuclear cells, taken before stem cell transplant. The genes are TRBV30 and TRBJ2-1; 11 nucleotides agree with TRBD2. DNA of the CDR3: TGTGCCTGGAGTTTCTCCGGGACTAGCGGTTCGTTCGGCCACAATGAGCAGTTCTTC. This encodes CAWSFSGTSGSFGHNEQFF.